This TCR beta chain was identified in a study of T cells in Graves' hyperthyroidism and ophthalmopathy. From germline, CDR1 is MDHEN and CDR2 SYDVKM. Trimming left V 5 bases short and J 7 bases short, with 12 bases between. This CDR3 contains 13 residues. Researchers amplified the TCR beta CDR3 regions from RNA transcripts. First-round RT-PCR targeting the TCR CDR3 was performed with the HTBI primer set. TCRdb ran MiXCR on the multiplex PCR reads and lists one entry per CDR3 protein. Of 90,000 to 120,000 distinct CDR3 sequences listed, about a sixth are singletons. The specimen sequenced was blood. The TCR originated in a woman between 45 and 65 years old with Graves' hyperthyroidism. This chain connects TRBV28 to TRBJ2-1; unclear D gene. CDR3 in amino acids: CASSNDGGNEQFF. For the CDR3, the DNA is TGTGCCAGCAGTAACGACGGTGGGAATGAGCAGTTCTTC.